These T cell receptor beta chains were read from a single sample in a study of blood T cell repertoires in COVID-19. Produced via immunoSEQ multiplex PCR; TCRdb's table is partial and in-frame only. The sample holds tens of thousands of clones, approximately 80% seen once. Input material: peripheral blood. These receptors were taken from a man aged 65-85 years with acute or convalescent COVID-19. Each CDR3 is given with its conserved first and last residue. A D gene is named only where the DNA matches it firmly. The listing skips clone size in some rows; elsewhere it reads once, few, many or a size class.

size	D	J	V	CDR3	DNA
-	-	TRBJ1-5	TRBV5-5	CASRRDFGGNQPQHF	TGTGCCAGCAGGCGAGACTTCGGCGGCAATCAGCCCCAGCATTTT
-	TRBD1	TRBJ2-5	TRBV12-3/TRBV12-4	CASSRQGRETQYF	TGTGCCAGCAGTCGACAGGGGCGAGAGACCCAGTACTTC
-	-	TRBJ1-2	TRBV14	CASSLTGIGYTF	TGTGCCAGCAGCCTAACAGGGATCGGCTACACCTTC
few	-	TRBJ1-2	TRBV5-1	CASSEASYGYTF	TGCGCCAGCAGCGAGGCGTCCTATGGCTACACCTTC
-	-	TRBJ2-3	TRBV4-1	CASSRSPFGTDTQYF	TGCGCCAGCAGCCGGAGTCCTTTCGGCACAGATACGCAGTATTTT
-	-	TRBJ2-7	TRBV2	CASTDRTYEQYF	TGTGCCAGCACCGACAGGACCTACGAGCAGTACTTC
-	TRBD2	TRBJ2-5	TRBV5-4	CASSFQRGLQETQYF	TGTGCCAGCAGCTTCCAGCGGGGCCTCCAAGAGACCCAGTACTTC
-	-	TRBJ1-2	TRBV2	CASTQGYYGYTF	TGTGCCAGCACTCAGGGGTACTATGGCTACACCTTC
-	TRBD1	TRBJ1-2	TRBV6-5	CASRDMGQIYGYTF	TGTGCCAGCAGAGACATGGGACAGATTTATGGCTACACCTTC
few	TRBD1	TRBJ1-2	TRBV4-2	CASSQGTGASDGYTF	TGTGCCAGCAGCCAAGGGACAGGGGCGTCCGACGGCTACACCTTC
once	TRBD1	TRBJ1-5	TRBV15	CATSRDRGNQPQHF	TGTGCCACCAGCAGGGACAGGGGGAATCAGCCCCAGCATTTT
-	-	TRBJ1-1	TRBV15	CATSRDRGRGTEAFF	TGTGCCACCAGCAGAGATCGAGGCCGGGGGACTGAAGCTTTCTTT
-	TRBD2	TRBJ2-5	TRBV5-4	CASSLLGGIETQYF	TGTGCCAGCAGCTTGTTGGGGGGGATCGAGACCCAGTACTTC
-	TRBD1	TRBJ1-6	TRBV6-4	CASRPSGTENSPLHF	TGTGCCAGCCGACCTTCCGGGACAGAAAATTCACCCCTCCACTTT
-	TRBD1	TRBJ1-2	TRBV19	CASSMGGRGPDGYTF	TGTGCCAGTAGTATGGGCGGCAGGGGGCCGGATGGCTACACCTTC
-	TRBD2	TRBJ2-5	TRBV10-3	CAISEASGGALETQYF	TGTGCCATCAGTGAGGCCAGCGGGGGGGCCCTTGAGACCCAGTACTTC
once	TRBD2	TRBJ2-1	TRBV11-2	CASSRTSGNYNEQFF	TGTGCCAGCAGCCGGACTAGCGGGAACTACAATGAGCAGTTCTTC
-	TRBD2	TRBJ2-1	TRBV6-1	CASSGRTSGGGGHEQFF	TGTGCCAGCAGTGGCCGGACTAGCGGGGGGGGCGGCCATGAGCAGTTCTTC
-	-	TRBJ1-2	TRBV7-9	CASSFTGEGVFNYGYTF	TGTGCCAGCAGCTTCACCGGGGAGGGGGTATTTAACTATGGCTACACCTTC
-	-	TRBJ2-7	TRBV7-9	CASSLISGIEQYF	TGTGCCAGCAGCTTAATATCAGGCATCGAGCAGTACTTC
-	-	TRBJ1-2	TRBV4-1	CASSDPARNYGYTF	TGCGCCAGCAGCGACCCCGCTAGAAACTATGGCTACACCTTC
-	TRBD2	TRBJ2-3	TRBV12-5	CASGSGTSGVRTDTQYF	TGTGCTAGTGGTTCAGGGACTAGCGGGGTTCGCACAGATACGCAGTATTTT
few	TRBD1	TRBJ2-7	TRBV7-9	CASSPTGVSYEQYF	TGTGCCAGCAGCCCCACAGGGGTATCCTACGAGCAGTACTTC
-	TRBD1	TRBJ1-2	TRBV5-1	CASSSFRTGFSNYGYTF	TGCGCCAGCAGCTCTTTTCGGACAGGTTTTTCCAACTATGGCTACACCTTC
-	TRBD1	TRBJ2-4	TRBV10-1	CASSETGGRTKNIQYF	TGCGCCAGCAGCGAGACAGGGGGAAGAACCAAAAACATTCAGTACTTC
few	-	TRBJ2-5	TRBV28	CASSFGQWEETQYF	TGTGCCAGCAGTTTCGGACAGTGGGAAGAGACCCAGTACTTC
-	TRBD1	TRBJ2-1	TRBV5-1	CASSSTGGNEQFF	TGCGCCAGCAGCAGCACAGGGGGAAATGAGCAGTTCTTC
-	TRBD1	TRBJ2-1	TRBV14	CASLGTGGTYNEQFF	TGTGCCAGCCTCGGGACAGGGGGCACCTACAATGAGCAGTTCTTC
-	-	TRBJ1-1	TRBV20-1	CSAVTVTEAFF	TGCAGTGCTGTTACAGTGACTGAAGCTTTCTTT
-	TRBD1	TRBJ2-3	TRBV2	CASRQGALTDTQYF	TGTGCCAGCAGACAGGGGGCGCTCACAGATACGCAGTATTTT
-	-	TRBJ2-1	TRBV5-1	CASSLGDTNEQFF	TGCGCCAGCAGCTTGGGGGACACCAATGAGCAGTTCTTC
-	-	TRBJ1-2	TRBV4-1	CASSSQTGSYYGYTF	TGCGCCAGCAGCTCACAGACAGGTTCTTACTATGGCTACACCTTC
-	TRBD1	TRBJ1-1	TRBV5-6	CASSWGQGSKGTEAFF	TGTGCCAGCAGCTGGGGACAGGGGAGTAAGGGCACTGAAGCTTTCTTT
few	TRBD1	TRBJ1-4	TRBV2	CASSEGRGNEKLFF	TGTGCCAGCAGTGAGGGCAGGGGGAATGAAAAACTGTTTTTT
once	TRBD1	TRBJ2-2	TRBV4-1	CASSQIGTDNTGELFF	TGCGCCAGCAGCCAAATCGGGACAGACAACACCGGGGAGCTGTTTTTT
-	TRBD2	TRBJ2-3	TRBV18	CASSPRELAGRNADTQYF	TGTGCCAGCTCACCACGGGAACTAGCGGGCCGCAACGCAGATACGCAGTATTTT
-	TRBD1	TRBJ2-1	TRBV7-9	CASSTARDSRGEQFF	TGTGCCAGCAGCACCGCCAGGGACAGTAGAGGGGAGCAGTTCTTC
once	-	TRBJ2-6	TRBV2	CASSVGATGANVLTF	TGTGCCAGCAGTGTAGGAGCCACTGGGGCCAACGTCCTGACTTTC
-	-	TRBJ2-5	TRBV11-3	CASSLGGRETQYF	TGTGCCAGCAGCTTAGGGGGGCGAGAGACCCAGTACTTC
-	-	TRBJ2-3	TRBV24-1	CATSPMSEDTQYF	TGTGCCACCAGTCCGATGTCAGAAGATACGCAGTATTTT
-	TRBD2	TRBJ2-3	TRBV6-5	CASSYGAGGSDTQYF	TGTGCCAGCAGTTATGGAGCGGGGGGATCAGATACGCAGTATTTT
-	TRBD1	TRBJ1-2	TRBV2	CASRRDRVDGYTF	TGTGCCAGCCGCCGGGACAGGGTAGACGGCTACACCTTC
-	TRBD2	TRBJ2-3	TRBV7-7	CASSPHPGGGTDTQYF	TGTGCCAGCAGCCCCCACCCCGGGGGGGGCACAGATACGCAGTATTTT
-	-	TRBJ1-1	TRBV19	CASSFLTGTEAFF	TGTGCCAGTAGTTTTTTGACAGGCACAGAAGCTTTCTTT
-	-	TRBJ2-5	TRBV11-1	CASSLVGQETQYF	TGTGCCAGCAGCTTAGTCGGTCAAGAGACCCAGTACTTC
-	-	TRBJ2-5	TRBV6-5	CASSRQTGRETQYF	TGTGCCAGCAGCCGACAGACAGGTCGGGAGACCCAGTACTTC
once	-	TRBJ2-1	TRBV12-3/TRBV12-4	CASSFRYNEQFF	TGTGCCAGCAGTTTTCGGTACAATGAGCAGTTCTTC
-	TRBD1	TRBJ1-6	TRBV5-4	CASSLEGDRGSTLHF	TGTGCCAGCAGCTTGGAGGGGGACAGGGGGTCCACCCTCCACTTT
-	-	TRBJ2-3	TRBV27	CASSLSISGAILRRDTQYF	TGTGCCAGCAGTTTATCGATAAGTGGCGCCATCCTAAGGAGAGATACGCAGTATTTT